The source of this T cell receptor (beta chain) is a study of glioma-infiltrating T cells after dendritic cell vaccination. In the study overall: Dendritic cell vaccine was injected intradermally three times, biweekly.

Germline V lookup: CDR1 SQVTM, CDR2 ANQGSEA. The CDR3 loop spans 14 amino acids. Trimming cost V 6 bases and J 6 bases, with 20 bases left between them. Time point given: after dendritic cell vaccination, including at tumor progression/relapse. Fresh-frozen tumor tissue and more than two years of survival data were available for all. Some clones are missing from TCRdb's copy, which holds only in-frame ones; the method was immunoSEQ multiplex PCR. The sample has some 110,000 clones, 90% seen once. The source of this sequence is a human donor with glioblastoma. Sample: blood, taken after dendritic cell vaccination. The chain is built from TRBV29-1 and TRBJ1-2; tentatively, D is TRBD1 (6 bases). The CDR3 loop is CSVAEGSRGNGYTF. CDR3 sequence (DNA): TGCAGCGTAGCTGAGGGGTCCAGGGGAAATGGCTACACCTTC.